The rows below give T cell receptor beta chains drawn from one sample of a study of blood T cell repertoires in COVID-19. Only in-frame clones appear in the TCRdb table, and some are missing; sequencing was by immunoSEQ multiplex PCR. Among about 440,000 clones listed, around 90% were seen once. The sequenced sample consisted of PBMCs or T cells enriched from blood (not recorded which). The receptors shown here come from a man younger than 35 who had recovered from COVID-19. Each CDR3 is given with its conserved first and last residue. The D gene is left open where the match is weak. Part of the rows lack a size; the others show once, few, many or a class for expanded clones.

J,D,V,size,CDR3,DNA
TRBJ2-7,.,TRBV6-1,few,CASSEAGGRGEQYF,TGTGCCAGCAGTGAAGCGGGCGGGCGAGGAGAGCAGTACTTC
TRBJ2-7,.,TRBV2,.,CASSAQVSSYEQYF,TGTGCCAGCAGTGCACAGGTTAGCTCCTACGAGCAGTACTTC
TRBJ2-5,TRBD2,TRBV30,.,CAWSRLAGVVETQYF,TGTGCCTGGAGTCGACTAGCGGGAGTTGTGGAGACCCAGTACTTC
TRBJ1-1,.,TRBV20-1,once,CSASENMNTEAFF,TGCAGTGCTAGTGAGAACATGAACACTGAAGCTTTCTTT
TRBJ1-6,.,TRBV5-1,.,CASSFGDYNSPLHF,TGCGCCAGCAGCTTCGGGGACTATAATTCACCCCTCCACTTT
TRBJ2-7,.,TRBV6-5,.,CASRLGKIYEQYF,TGTGCCAGCAGATTGGGCAAAATATACGAGCAGTACTTC
TRBJ2-5,TRBD1,TRBV19,.,CASSMTGGIETQYF,TGTGCCAGTAGTATGACAGGGGGAATAGAGACCCAGTACTTC
TRBJ1-2,TRBD1,TRBV19,.,CASSIERTGAGGYTF,TGTGCCAGTAGTATAGAGAGGACAGGGGCCGGCGGCTACACCTTC
TRBJ1-4,.,TRBV25-1,.,CASSDPFGEKLFF,TGTGCCAGCAGTGACCCCTTCGGTGAAAAACTGTTTTTT
TRBJ2-7,.,TRBV20-1,.,CSASRGASSYEQYF,TGCAGTGCTAGTAGGGGTGCTAGCTCCTACGAGCAGTACTTC
TRBJ1-6,.,TRBV6-5,.,CASIGEFNSPLHF,TGTGCCAGCATCGGAGAGTTCAATTCACCCCTCCACTTT
TRBJ2-3,.,TRBV9,.,CASSASPQMRGLTDTQYF,TGTGCCAGCAGCGCATCCCCCCAGATGCGGGGGCTAACAGATACGCAGTATTTT
TRBJ1-2,.,TRBV7-9,.,CASSRLGGEGYTF,TGTGCCAGCAGCCGACTAGGAGGGGAAGGCTACACCTTC
TRBJ1-4,TRBD1,TRBV2,.,CASSQTGGNEKLFF,TGTGCCAGCAGCCAGACAGGGGGCAACGAAAAACTGTTTTTT
TRBJ2-7,TRBD2,TRBV4-2,many,CASSQKIAGSYEQYF,TGTGCCAGCAGCCAAAAAATAGCGGGCTCCTACGAGCAGTACTTC
TRBJ1-1,.,TRBV7-9,.,CASSLGTPNTEAFF,TGTGCCAGCAGCTTAGGGACACCGAACACTGAAGCTTTCTTT
TRBJ1-4,.,TRBV27,.,CASRAGLATNEKLFF,TGTGCCAGCAGGGCCGGGTTGGCAACTAATGAAAAACTGTTTTTT